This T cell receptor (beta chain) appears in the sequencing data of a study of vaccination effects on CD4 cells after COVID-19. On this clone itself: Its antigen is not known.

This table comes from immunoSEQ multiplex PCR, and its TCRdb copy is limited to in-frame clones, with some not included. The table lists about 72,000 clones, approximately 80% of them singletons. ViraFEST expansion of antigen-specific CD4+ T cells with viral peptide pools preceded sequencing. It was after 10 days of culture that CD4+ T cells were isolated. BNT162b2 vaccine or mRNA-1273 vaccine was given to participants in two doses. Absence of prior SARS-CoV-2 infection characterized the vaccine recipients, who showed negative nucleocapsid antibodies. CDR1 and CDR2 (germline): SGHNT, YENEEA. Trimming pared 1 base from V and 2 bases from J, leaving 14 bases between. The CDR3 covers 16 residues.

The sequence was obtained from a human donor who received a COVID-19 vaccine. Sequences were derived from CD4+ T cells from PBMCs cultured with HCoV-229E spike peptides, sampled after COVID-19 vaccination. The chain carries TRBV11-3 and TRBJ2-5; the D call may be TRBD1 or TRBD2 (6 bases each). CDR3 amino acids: CASSLGSGARQETQYF. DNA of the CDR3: TGTGCCAGCAGCTTAGGATCGGGGGCGCGGCAAGAGACCCAGTACTTC. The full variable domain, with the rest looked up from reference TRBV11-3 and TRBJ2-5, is EAGVVQSPRYKIIEKKQPVAFWCNPISGHNTLYWYLQNLGQGPELLIRYENEEAVDDSQLPKDRFSAERLKGVDSTLKIQPAELGDSAVYLCASSLGSGARQETQYFGPGTRLLVL.